This TCR beta chain was sequenced for a study of cytotoxic CD8 clonotypes in ibrutinib-treated CLL. The V gene's germline CDR1 is GTSNPN and CDR2 SVGIG (reference sequence). V lost 6 bases and J 0 bases, leaving 9 bases between the germline ends. This CDR3 region has 12 residues. Assay used: immunoSEQ multiplex PCR; TCRdb lists only in-frame clones, some missing. The profile shows some 130,000 clones, roughly 84% of them singletons. V gene TRBV30 combines with J gene TRBJ2-7; D unclear. The receptor was isolated from a human donor with chronic lymphocytic leukemia. Sequences were derived from PBMCs, sampled after 24 months of ibrutinib treatment. The DNA of the CDR3 is TGTGCCTGTCTCCGGAGCTCCTACGAGCAGTACTTC. Translation gives CACLRSSYEQYF. Filled out from reference TRBV30 and TRBJ2-7, the complete variable domain reads SQTIHQWPATLVQPVGSPLSLECTVEGTSNPNLYWYRQAAGRGLQLLFYSVGIGQISSEVPQNLSASRPQDRQFILSSKKLLLSDSGFYLCACLRSSYEQYFGPGTRLTVT.